This T cell receptor (beta chain) was obtained from a study of early T cells in non-severe SARS-CoV-2 infection. The CDR3 length is 16 residues. V gave up 1 base and J gave up 1 base, with 13 bases separating them. Germline lookup yields CDR1 SGDLS and CDR2 YYNGEE. TCRdb processed the 5' RACE reads anew with MiXCR; each CDR3 protein has one entry. The sample holds around 68,000 distinct CDR3 sequences, approximately 6.1% seen once. This clonotype originated in an adult who was a healthcare worker with PCR-confirmed SARS-CoV-2 infection or an uninfected control (not recorded which). The gene calls are TRBV9 and TRBJ2-3, with D maybe TRBD2 (6 bases). The material sequenced was whole blood, taken at baseline. This CDR3 reads CASSVSGRKGTDTQYF. The CDR3 DNA sequence: TGTGCCAGCAGCGTAAGCGGGCGGAAAGGCACAGATACGCAGTATTTT.